This T cell receptor (beta chain) originates from a study of blood T cell repertoires in COVID-19. Study-level background: In each case, the material was cDNA or gDNA derived from T cells, B-cell-depleted T cells, or PBMCs.

This clone was found once. Original processing notes: Reference gene primers were amplified, and this amplification served to estimate nucleated cell counts. Only in-frame clones appear in the TCRdb table, and some are missing; sequencing was by immunoSEQ multiplex PCR. The V and J calls and clone size are taken from that table; D and trimming were inferred from the DNA. This sample carries a few hundred thousand clones, approximately 87% of them seen once, and the ten largest clones take under 6.5%. Germline V gene sequence: CDR1 LNHDA, CDR2 SQIVND (reference sequence). The CDR3 is 14 residues long. With 4 bases removed from V and 2 bases from J, the gap between germline ends came to 10 bases.

Material for sequencing was peripheral blood. V is TRBV19 and J is TRBJ2-3; D is undetermined. This TCR came from a man in his 60s with acute or convalescent COVID-19. The DNA of the CDR3 is TGTGCCAGTAGTAATGAGAAGATCACAGATACGCAGTATTTT. Translated, it gives CASSNEKITDTQYF.